This T cell receptor (beta chain) originates from a study of cytomegalovirus exposure and HLA in healthy donors. The CDR3 spans 15 residues. Germline CDR1 reads SGHNT; CDR2 reads YYREEE (reference sequence). Between the trimmed V and J ends, which lost 5 bases and 0 bases, there was a span of 12 bases. Primers: 60 Vbeta forward and 13 Jbeta reverse. Libraries were prepared by immunoSEQ multiplex PCR; TCRdb keeps only in-frame clonotypes and omits some of them. The table records more than 65,000 clones, around 74% of them present only once. The chain carries TRBV5-4 and TRBJ2-1; tentatively, D is TRBD1 (6 bases). The origin of this receptor is a woman between 55 and 75 years old in good health and CMV-seropositive. Sequenced material: PBMCs. The CDR3 DNA follows: TGTGCCAGCAGAGATCAGGACAGCTCCTACAATGAGCAGTTCTTC. The encoded protein is CASRDQDSSYNEQFF.